This TCR beta chain originates from a study of CD8 T cells in ankylosing spondylitis. Study conclusions and caveats: Peripheral blood samples showed relatively rare disease-linked clones, and these clones were CD8+. What appeared characteristic of ankylosing spondylitis blood was a TCR beta motif of fewer than ten highly homologous variants.

TCRdb called the 5' RACE reads again in MiXCR, with one record for every CDR3 protein. Of 400,000 to 450,000 distinct CDR3 sequences in the sample, 15% to 20% were seen once. This CDR3 region has 15 residues. The V gene lost 3 bases and the J gene lost 1 base, with 10 bases spanning the gap. The V gene's germline CDR1 is SGHRS and CDR2 YFSETQ. This clonotype has a single count. Its specificity is not known. The source is a male donor with ankylosing spondylitis. Sequenced input: blood, either unsorted or a sorted T cell fraction (not recorded which). The chain employs TRBV5-1 and TRBJ1-4, with D possibly TRBD1 on 5 matching bases. CDR3 residues: CASSWGRRTNEKLFF. The CDR3, as DNA: TGCGCCAGCAGCTGGGGACGGAGAACTAATGAAAAACTGTTTTTT.